The next 5 T cell receptor beta chains were all read from a single sample in a study of technical replicates of blood from a handful of donors. Libraries were prepared by immunoSEQ multiplex PCR; TCRdb keeps only in-frame clonotypes and omits some of them. Of fewer than 20,000 clones listed, 86% are singletons. The sequenced material came from PBMCs. These receptor sequences come from a human donor in good health.

The chain has TRBV14 and TRBJ2-2; D uncertain. V lost 0 bases to trimming and J lost 2 bases, with 4 bases between them. This CDR3 contains 14 residues. CDR1 SGHDN and CDR2 FVKESK come from the germline V gene. As DNA, the CDR3 is TGTGCCAGCAGCCAAGATCCAAACACCGGGGAGCTGTTTTTT. As protein: CASSQDPNTGELFF. Combining the CDR3 with reference TRBV14 and TRBJ2-2 gives the whole variable domain EAGVTQFPSHSVIEKGQTVTLRCDPISGHDNLYWYRRVMGKEIKFLLHFVKESKQDESGMPNNRFLAERTGGTYSTLKVQPAELEDSGVYFCASSQDPNTGELFFGEGSRLTVL.

This clone rates as medium-sized (0.01 to 0.1%). CDR3 in amino acids: CASRQAPNTEAFF. The CDR3 DNA follows: TGCGCCAGCAGACAGGCCCCGAACACTGAAGCTTTCTTT. J is TRBJ1-1 and V is TRBV10-2, with D perhaps matching TRBD1 (5 bases). In germline, CDR1 is WSHSY, CDR2 SAAADI. The CDR3 covers 13 residues. Trimming stripped 6 bases from V and 1 base from J, with 9 bases between.

The chain recombines TRBV28 with TRBJ2-1; 9 bases line up with TRBD1. The CDR3 length is 14 residues. Germline values: CDR1 MDHEN, CDR2 SYDVKM. V lost 5 bases and J lost 6; bases outside the gene matches: 5. The DNA for the CDR3 is TGTGCCAGCAGTCCTCCGGACAGGGGCAATGAGCAGTTCTTC. Translation gives CASSPPDRGNEQFF.

The CDR3 loop is CASSGGTGAYEQYF. CDR3 DNA sequence: TGTGCCAGCAGTGGGGGGACAGGAGCCTACGAGCAGTACTTC. This chain links TRBV28 with TRBJ2-7; 8 nucleotides match TRBD1. In germline, CDR1 is MDHEN, CDR2 SYDVKM. There are 14 residues in the CDR3. V lost 5 bases and J lost 2; bases outside the gene matches: 5.

This clone was seen once. This chain links TRBV27 with TRBJ2-7; 10 positions agree with TRBD2. Trimming removed 5 bases from V and 4 bases from J; junction bases left unmatched: 11. Per germline, CDR1 MNHEY and CDR2 SMNVEV (reference sequence). The CDR3 covers 16 residues. The CDR3 loop reads CASSAFASGSMYEQYF. CDR3 DNA: TGTGCCAGCAGTGCGTTTGCTAGCGGGAGTATGTACGAGCAGTACTTC.